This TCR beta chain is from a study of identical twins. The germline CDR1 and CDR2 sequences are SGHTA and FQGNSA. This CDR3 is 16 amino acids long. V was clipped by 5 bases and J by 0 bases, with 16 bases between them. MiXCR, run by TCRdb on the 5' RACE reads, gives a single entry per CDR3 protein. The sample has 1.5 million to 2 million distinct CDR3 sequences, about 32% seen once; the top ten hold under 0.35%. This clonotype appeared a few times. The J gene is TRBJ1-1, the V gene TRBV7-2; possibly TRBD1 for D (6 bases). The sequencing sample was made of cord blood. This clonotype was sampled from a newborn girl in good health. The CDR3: CASSPWSTGMNTEAFF. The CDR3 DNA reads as TGTGCCAGCAGCCCCTGGAGTACAGGGATGAACACTGAAGCTTTCTTT.